The TCR beta chain described here comes from a study of T cell changes during pregnancy in multiple sclerosis (dated by TCRdb to between 2017 and 2020). Broadly, across the study: Changes in the T cell repertoire over the course of pregnancy were examined in this study in women with multiple sclerosis.

Turning to this clone: It has no known antigen specificity. No base-level quality is on record; no much larger clone is a single base apart.

The junction shows trimming of 3 bases on V and 2 bases on J, plus 11 bases between the germline ends. CDR1 is given as SGDLS and CDR2 as YYNGEE, both from the germline V gene. Measured from the cysteine to the phenylalanine, the CDR3 is 14 residues long. The DNA shown is the 42-base CDR3, in frame from base 1. The library came from the immunoSEQ multiplex PCR assay. TCRdb holds this immuneACCESS table with in-frame rearrangements only. Some clones are missing; in checked studies, unresolved V genes explain under half, and the rest has no known cause. The sample table contains about 47,000 clones; only one count was recorded for about 90% of them. About 1.8% of the sample comes from the top ten.

The source is a female donor with multiple sclerosis, enrolled in a pregnancy study. This chain is built from TRBV9 and TRBJ1-1, with TRBD1 as a weak D call on 5 bases. The sample consisted of peripheral blood, taken in the first trimester of pregnancy. This receptor carries the CDR3 CASSAGNYNTEAFF. DNA sequence: TGTGCCAGCAGCGCAGGGAATTATAACACTGAAGCTTTCTTT.